These 5 T cell receptor beta chains originate from one sample sequenced in a study of blood T cells in healthy people across ages. The authors ran a second PCR of roughly 6 to 11 cycles using a sample-barcoded 5' primer and a J-beta primer mix. In TCRdb, the 5' RACE reads were re-called with MiXCR into one record per CDR3 protein. This sample yields nearly 800,000 distinct CDR3 sequences, of which approximately 53% are seen a single time; roughly 24% belongs to the top ten. The material sequenced was blood. The receptors were gathered from a middle-aged man in good health.

This clonotype came up a few times. The rearrangement uses TRBV7-6 and TRBJ1-2, with TRBD1 identical over 9 bases. CDR1 is SGHVS, CDR2 FNYEAQ, per germline. The length of the CDR3 is 15 residues. V was clipped by 3 bases and J by 6 bases; unmatched bases: 8. CDR3 nucleotide sequence: TGTGCCAGCAGCTTGGGGACAGGGCGTACTGATGGCTACACCTTC. Translating it yields CASSLGTGRTDGYTF.

J is TRBJ1-6 and V is TRBV7-2; D perhaps matches TRBD1 (5 bases). Germline CDR1 SGHTA, CDR2 FQGNSA. Between the trimmed V and J ends, which lost 1 base and 6 bases, there was a span of 10 bases. The CDR3 covers 15 residues. CDR3 residues: CASSLEGVSNSPLHF. CDR3 sequence (DNA): TGTGCCAGCAGCTTAGAAGGGGTATCTAATTCACCCCTCCACTTT.

The CDR3 DNA reads as TGTGCCAGCAGTTCTCGTGGCTACACCTTC. Encoded protein: CASSSRGYTF. The J gene is TRBJ1-2, the V gene TRBV28; no clear D gene. With 4 bases removed from V and 7 bases from J, the gap between germline ends came to 4 bases. Germline CDR1 is MDHEN and CDR2 is SYDVKM. This CDR3 contains 10 residues.

This clonotype was observed a handful of times. The genes are TRBV20-1 and TRBJ2-3, with D hard to call. The CDR3 contains 13 residues. From germline, CDR1 is DFQATT and CDR2 SNEGSKA (reference sequence). The ends were cut back, 3 bases at V and 3 bases at J, with 10 bases in the middle. The CDR3 bases are TGCAGTGCTAGGGTCCTGGCGACAGATACGCAGTATTTT. Protein product: CSARVLATDTQYF.

The J gene is TRBJ2-3, the V gene TRBV7-9; 8 nucleotides agree with TRBD2. This CDR3 has 14 residues. Looked up from germline, CDR1 is SEHNR and CDR2 is FQNEAQ (reference sequence). V trimming: 7 bases; J trimming: 4 bases; junction bases outside the gene matches: 7. The chain's CDR3 is CASTRGGGSDTQYF. Here the CDR3 DNA reads TGTGCCAGCACCCGGGGGGGCGGGTCAGATACGCAGTATTTT.